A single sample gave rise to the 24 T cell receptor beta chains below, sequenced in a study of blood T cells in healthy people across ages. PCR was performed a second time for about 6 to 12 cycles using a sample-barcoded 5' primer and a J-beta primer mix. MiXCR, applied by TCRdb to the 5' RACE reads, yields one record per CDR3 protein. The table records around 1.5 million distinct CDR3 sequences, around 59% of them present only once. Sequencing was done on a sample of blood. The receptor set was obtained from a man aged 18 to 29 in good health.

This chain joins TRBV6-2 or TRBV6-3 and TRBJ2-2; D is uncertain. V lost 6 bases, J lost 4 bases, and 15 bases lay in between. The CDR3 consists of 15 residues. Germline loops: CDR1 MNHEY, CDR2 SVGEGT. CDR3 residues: CASSALWLATGELFF. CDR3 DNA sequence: TGTGCCAGCAGCGCCCTTTGGCTGGCCACCGGGGAGCTGTTTTTT.

CDR3 sequence reads: CASSPLTSGSLETQYF. The DNA of the CDR3 is TGTGCCAGCAGCCCCTTGACTAGCGGGAGTTTGGAGACCCAGTACTTC. The chain carries TRBV3-1 and TRBJ2-5; 12 positions match TRBD2. V dropped 4 bases and J dropped 5; count of bases not matched to a gene: 8. The CDR3 covers 16 residues. Germline V gene data show CDR1 as LGHDT and CDR2 as YNNKEL (reference sequence).

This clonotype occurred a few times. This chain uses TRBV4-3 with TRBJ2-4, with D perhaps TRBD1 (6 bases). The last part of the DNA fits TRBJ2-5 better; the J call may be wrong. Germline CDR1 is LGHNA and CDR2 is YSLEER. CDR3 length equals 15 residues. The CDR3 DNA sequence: TGCGCCAGCAGCCAAGATGCACAGGGTTGGGAGACCCAGTACTTC. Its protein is CASSQDAQGWETQYF.

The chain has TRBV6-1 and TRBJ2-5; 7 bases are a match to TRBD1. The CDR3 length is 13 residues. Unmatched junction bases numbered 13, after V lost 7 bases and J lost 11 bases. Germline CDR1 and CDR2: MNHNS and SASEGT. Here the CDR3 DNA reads TGTGCCAGCATCGAAGGGACAGTAGGCACGCAGTACTTC. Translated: CASIEGTVGTQYF.

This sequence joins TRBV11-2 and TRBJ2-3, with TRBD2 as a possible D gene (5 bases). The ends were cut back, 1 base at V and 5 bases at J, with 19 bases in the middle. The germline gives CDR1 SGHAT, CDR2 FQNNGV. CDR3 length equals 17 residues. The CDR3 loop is CASSLAYLAASGDTQYF. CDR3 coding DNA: TGTGCCAGCAGCTTAGCCTATCTAGCAGCGTCAGGAGATACGCAGTATTTT.

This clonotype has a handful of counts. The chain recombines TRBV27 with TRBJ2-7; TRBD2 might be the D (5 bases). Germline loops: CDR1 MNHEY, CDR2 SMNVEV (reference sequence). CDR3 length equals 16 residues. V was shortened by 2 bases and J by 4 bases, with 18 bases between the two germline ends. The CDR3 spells CASSLGSALGRYEQYF. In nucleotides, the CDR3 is TGTGCCAGCAGTTTAGGCTCGGCCCTGGGGAGATACGAGCAGTACTTC.

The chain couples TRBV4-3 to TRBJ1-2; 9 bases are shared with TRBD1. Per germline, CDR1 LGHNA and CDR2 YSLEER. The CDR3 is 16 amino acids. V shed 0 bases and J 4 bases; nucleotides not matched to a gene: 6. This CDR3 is CASSQDSDRGSYGYTF. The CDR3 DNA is TGCGCCAGCAGCCAAGATTCGGACAGGGGAAGCTATGGCTACACCTTC.

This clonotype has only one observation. CDR3 in DNA: TGTGCCAGCAGAAGCGACGGGGGGCATGGCTACACCTTC. It is translated as CASRSDGGHGYTF. The rearrangement joins TRBV6-6 to TRBJ1-2; D perhaps matches TRBD1 (6 bases). Looked up from germline, CDR1 is MNHNY and CDR2 is SVGAGI (reference sequence). The CDR3 loop spans 13 amino acids. The V and J ends lost 6 bases and 6 bases respectively, with 14 bases between them.

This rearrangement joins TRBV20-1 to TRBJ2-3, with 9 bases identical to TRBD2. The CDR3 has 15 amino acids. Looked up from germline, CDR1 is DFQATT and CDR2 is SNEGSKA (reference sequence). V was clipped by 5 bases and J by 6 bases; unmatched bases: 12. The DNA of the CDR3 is TGCAGTGCTTACCCTGCTAGCGGGAAGGTGGATACGCAGTATTTT. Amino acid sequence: CSAYPASGKVDTQYF.

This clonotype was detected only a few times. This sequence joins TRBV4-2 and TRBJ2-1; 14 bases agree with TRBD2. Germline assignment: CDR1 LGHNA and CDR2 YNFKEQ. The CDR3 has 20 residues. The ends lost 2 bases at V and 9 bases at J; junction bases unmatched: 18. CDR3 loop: CASSQTLGGTSGRGFTEQFF. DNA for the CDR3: TGTGCCAGCAGCCAAACCCTAGGGGGGACTAGCGGGAGAGGGTTCACTGAGCAGTTCTTC.

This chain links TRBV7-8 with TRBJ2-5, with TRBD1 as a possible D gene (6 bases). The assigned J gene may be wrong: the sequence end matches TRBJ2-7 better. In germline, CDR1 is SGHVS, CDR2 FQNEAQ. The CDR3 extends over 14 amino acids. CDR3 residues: CASSSPRYRDEQYF. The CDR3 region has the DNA TGTGCCAGCAGCTCTCCCAGATACAGGGACGAGCAGTACTTC.

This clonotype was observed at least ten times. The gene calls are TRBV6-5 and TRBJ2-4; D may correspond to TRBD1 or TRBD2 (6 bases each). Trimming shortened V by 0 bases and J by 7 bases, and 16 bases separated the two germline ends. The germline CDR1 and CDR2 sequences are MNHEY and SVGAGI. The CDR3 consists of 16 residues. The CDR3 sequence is CASSYSGAGRRNIQYF. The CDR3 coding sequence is TGTGCCAGCAGTTACTCGGGGGCCGGGAGACGTAACATTCAGTACTTC.

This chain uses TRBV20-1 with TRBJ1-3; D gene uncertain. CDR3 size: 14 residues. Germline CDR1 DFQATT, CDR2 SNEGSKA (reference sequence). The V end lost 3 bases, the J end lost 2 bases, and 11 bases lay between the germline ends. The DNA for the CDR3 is TGCAGTGCTAGTACGGGAAGGGCTGGAAACACCATATATTTT. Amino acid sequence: CSASTGRAGNTIYF.

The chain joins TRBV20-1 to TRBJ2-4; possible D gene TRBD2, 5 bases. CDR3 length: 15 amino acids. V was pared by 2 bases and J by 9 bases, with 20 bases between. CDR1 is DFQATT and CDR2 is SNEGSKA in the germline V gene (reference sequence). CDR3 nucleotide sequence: TGCAGTGCTAGACGCCCCGAGGCAGGCGGGTTCATTCAGTACTTC. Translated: CSARRPEAGGFIQYF.

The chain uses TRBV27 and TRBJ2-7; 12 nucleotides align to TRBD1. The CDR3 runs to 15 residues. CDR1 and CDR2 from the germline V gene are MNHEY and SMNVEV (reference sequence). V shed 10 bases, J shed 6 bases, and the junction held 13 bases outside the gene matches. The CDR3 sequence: CATTRLGQGAGEQYF. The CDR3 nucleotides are TGTGCCACGACTCGGTTGGGACAGGGGGCCGGCGAGCAGTACTTC.

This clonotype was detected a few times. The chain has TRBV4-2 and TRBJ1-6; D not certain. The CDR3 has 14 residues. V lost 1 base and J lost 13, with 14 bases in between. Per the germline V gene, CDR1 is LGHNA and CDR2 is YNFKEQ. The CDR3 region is CASSQGAARDPLHF. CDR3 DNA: TGTGCCAGCAGCCAAGGGGCCGCCCGGGATCCCCTCCACTTT.

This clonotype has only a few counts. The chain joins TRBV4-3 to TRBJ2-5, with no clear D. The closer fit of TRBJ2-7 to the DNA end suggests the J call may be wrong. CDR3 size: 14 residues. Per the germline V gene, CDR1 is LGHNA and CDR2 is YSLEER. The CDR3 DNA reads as TGCGCCAGCAGCCATGATAGGGTAGGCTACGAGCAGTACTTC. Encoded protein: CASSHDRVGYEQYF.

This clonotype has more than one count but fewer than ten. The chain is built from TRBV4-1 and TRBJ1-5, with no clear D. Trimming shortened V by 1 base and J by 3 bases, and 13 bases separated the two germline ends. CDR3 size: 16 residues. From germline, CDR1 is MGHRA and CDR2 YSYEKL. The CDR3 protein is CASSQGLPQFNQPQHF. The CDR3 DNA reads TGCGCCAGCAGCCAAGGCTTACCCCAGTTCAATCAGCCCCAGCATTTT.

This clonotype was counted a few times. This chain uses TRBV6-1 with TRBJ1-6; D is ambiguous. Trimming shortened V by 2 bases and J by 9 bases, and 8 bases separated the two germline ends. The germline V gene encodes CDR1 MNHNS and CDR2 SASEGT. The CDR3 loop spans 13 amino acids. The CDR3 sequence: CASSEQFSSPLHF. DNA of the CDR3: TGTGCCAGCAGTGAACAATTCAGTTCACCCCTCCACTTT.

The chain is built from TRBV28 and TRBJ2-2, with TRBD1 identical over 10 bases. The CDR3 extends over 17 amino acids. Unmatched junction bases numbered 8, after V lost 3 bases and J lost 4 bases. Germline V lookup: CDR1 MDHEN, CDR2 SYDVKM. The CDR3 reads CASSLVWGQGSTGELFF. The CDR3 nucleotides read TGTGCCAGCAGTTTGGTGTGGGGACAGGGGTCCACCGGGGAGCTGTTTTTT.

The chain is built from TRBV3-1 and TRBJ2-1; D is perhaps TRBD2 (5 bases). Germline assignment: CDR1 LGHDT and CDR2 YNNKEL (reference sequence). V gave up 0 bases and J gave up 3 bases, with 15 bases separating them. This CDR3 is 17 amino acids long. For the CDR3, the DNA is TGTGCCAGCAGCCAAGATAGTGCGAGCGGATTCTACAATGAGCAGTTCTTC. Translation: CASSQDSASGFYNEQFF.

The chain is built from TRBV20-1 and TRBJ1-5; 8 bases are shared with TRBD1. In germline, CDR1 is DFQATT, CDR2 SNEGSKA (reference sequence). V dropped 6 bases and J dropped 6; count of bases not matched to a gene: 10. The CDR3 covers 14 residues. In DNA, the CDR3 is TGCAGTGCCCCTGGACAGGGCGCTTTTCAGCCCCAGCATTTT. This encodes CSAPGQGAFQPQHF.

CDR3 loop: CASSLRRGHNEQFF. The CDR3 nucleotides read TGTGCCAGCAGCTTGCGACGGGGCCACAATGAGCAGTTCTTC. The gene calls are TRBV7-2 and TRBJ2-1, with D possibly being TRBD1 or TRBD2 (5 bases each). V was clipped by 3 bases and J by 5 bases, with 11 bases between them. Germline CDR1 SGHTA, CDR2 FQGNSA. The CDR3 covers 14 residues.

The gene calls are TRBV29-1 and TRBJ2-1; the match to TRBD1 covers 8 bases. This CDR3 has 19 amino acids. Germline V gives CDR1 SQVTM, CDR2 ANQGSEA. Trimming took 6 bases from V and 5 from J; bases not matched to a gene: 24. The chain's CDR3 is CSVRAGGAKEGDSNNEQFF. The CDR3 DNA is TGCAGCGTCCGAGCAGGGGGCGCAAAGGAAGGGGACTCAAACAATGAGCAGTTCTTC.